This passage covers 17 T cell receptor beta chains from one sample sequenced in a study of T-cell memory formation after mild COVID-19. TCRdb reanalysed the 5' RACE reads using MiXCR and keeps one entry per CDR3 protein. The sample yields 220,000 or so distinct CDR3 sequences, about 9.2% seen once. Sequenced input: PBMCs or a T cell subset sorted from them (not recorded which). The receptor source for this set is a man between 18 and 29 years old who had mild COVID-19 (a few samples of this study predate the infection). Cell type and time point are not known.

This clonotype came up many times. The rearrangement uses TRBV5-5 and TRBJ2-3, with 8 bases that match TRBD2. Germline CDR1 SGHKS, CDR2 YYEKEE (reference sequence). The CDR3 is 15 residues long. V shed 2 bases, J shed 0 bases, and the junction held 2 bases outside the gene matches. CDR3 residues: CASSLLADSTDTQYF. Here the CDR3 DNA reads TGTGCCAGCAGCTTACTAGCGGATAGCACAGATACGCAGTATTTT.

The genes are TRBV10-3 and TRBJ2-3; 13 bases fit TRBD2. CDR1 is ENHRY, CDR2 SYGVKD, per germline. This CDR3 has 15 residues. J gave up 3 bases and V 8 bases, and 5 bases lay outside the gene matches. For the CDR3, the DNA is TGTGCCATCGCACTAGCGGGGGGGCCTACAGATACGCAGTATTTT. It yields the protein CAIALAGGPTDTQYF.

This clonotype was detected many times. The chain is built from TRBV4-1 and TRBJ2-3; D is perhaps TRBD1 (5 bases). Trimming stripped 1 base from V and 11 bases from J, with 7 bases between. The CDR3 is 11 residues long. CDR1 is MGHRA, CDR2 YSYEKL, per germline. The CDR3 loop reads CASSQVGQQYF. The DNA of the CDR3 is TGCGCCAGCAGCCAAGTGGGGCAGCAGTATTTT.

The V and J genes are TRBV20-1 and TRBJ2-2, with TRBD2 identical over 13 bases. The V gene's germline CDR1 is DFQATT and CDR2 SNEGSKA (reference sequence). V gave up 0 bases and J gave up 6 bases; unmatched junction bases: 4. CDR3 length: 16 residues. CDR3 DNA sequence: TGCAGTGCTAGAGATTGGACTAGCGGGGGCGCCGGGGAGCTGTTTTTT. It translates to CSARDWTSGGAGELFF.

The chain employs TRBV11-2 and TRBJ1-2, with 7 bases aligning to TRBD1. The CDR3 runs to 16 residues. Trimming at V came to 0 bases and at J to 8 bases, leaving 12 bases not matched to a gene. The germline V gene has CDR1 SGHAT and CDR2 FQNNGV. CDR3 coding DNA: TGTGCCAGCAGCTTAGATCCGGACAGGAGGGCTCGGGGCTACACCTTC. Amino acid sequence: CASSLDPDRRARGYTF.

This clonotype occurred a few times. The V call is TRBV24-1, the J call TRBJ1-1; TRBD1 is a possible D gene (5 bases). The germline V gene has CDR1 KGHDR and CDR2 SFDVKD. Deletions cut 7 bases from V and 1 base from J, with 9 bases between. This CDR3 has 13 amino acids. The CDR3 spells CATRRRGNTEAFF. The CDR3 bases are TGTGCCACCAGGAGGAGGGGGAACACTGAAGCTTTCTTT.

This chain links TRBV23-1 with TRBJ1-6, with TRBD1 as a possible D gene (5 bases). TRBV23-1 is given ORF status, its function remaining uncertain. Trimming cost V 0 bases and J 5 bases, with 14 bases left between them. CDR3 length equals 17 residues. This CDR3 reads CASSQSISGVHNSPLHF. DNA of the CDR3: TGCGCCAGCAGTCAATCGATATCGGGGGTCCATAATTCACCCCTCCACTTT.

The chain uses TRBV20-1 and TRBJ2-1; no reliable D call. The germline V and J ends were trimmed by 0 bases and 0 bases, with 9 bases remaining between them. CDR3 size: 15 residues. The V gene's germline CDR1 is DFQATT and CDR2 SNEGSKA (reference sequence). CDR3 amino acids: CSARDPQSSYNEQFF. Here the CDR3 DNA reads TGCAGTGCTAGAGATCCACAGAGCTCCTACAATGAGCAGTTCTTC.

A remark on this clonotype: At one boundary the junction diverges from the germline segment, which might be a read error. This chain's CDR3 is CASSIMDRPLRF. The CDR3 coding sequence is TGTGCCAGCAGCATCATGGACCGGCCCCTGCGCTTC. The chain carries TRBV7-2 and TRBJ2-5; unclear D gene. This CDR3 comprises 12 residues. CDR1 and CDR2 (germline): SGHTA, FQGNSA.

V gene TRBV7-2 combines with J gene TRBJ1-3; possible D gene TRBD1, 5 bases. The germline CDR1 and CDR2 sequences are SGHTA and FQGNSA. The ends were cut back, 8 bases at V and 0 bases at J, with 11 bases in the middle. The CDR3 sequence is 14 residues long. The CDR3: CASGPGGSGNTIYF. Here the CDR3 DNA reads TGTGCCAGCGGCCCCGGGGGCTCTGGAAACACCATATATTTT.

This clonotype came up once. V gene TRBV2 combines with J gene TRBJ2-5; D might be TRBD2 (5 bases). Germline CDR1 reads SNHLY; CDR2 reads FYNNEI. Between the trimmed V and J ends, which lost 6 bases and 4 bases, there was a span of 18 bases. The length of the CDR3 is 15 residues. The chain's CDR3 is CASRLEVGEGETQYF. CDR3 DNA sequence: TGTGCCAGCAGACTGGAGGTAGGCGAAGGAGAGACCCAGTACTTC. Supplemented by reference TRBV2 and TRBJ2-5, the full variable domain reads EPEVTQTPSHQVTQMGQEVILRCVPISNHLYFYWYRQILGQKVEFLVSFYNNEISEKSEIFDDQFSVERPDGSNFTLKIRSTKLEDSAMYFCASRLEVGEGETQYFGPGTRLLVL.

This clonotype was seen more than once but under ten times. The DNA of the CDR3 is TGCGCCAGCAGTGACCAACTCGACAGGGAAAGCAATCAGCCCCAGCATTTT. This sequence encodes CASSDQLDRESNQPQHF. V and J are TRBV10-1 and TRBJ1-5; TRBD1 matches at 7 bases. Germline CDR1 WNHNN, CDR2 SYGVQD (reference sequence). With 3 bases clipped from V and 1 base from J, the junction kept 9 bases outside the gene matches. This CDR3 has 17 residues.

This clonotype was seen at least ten times. The rearrangement uses TRBV5-6 and TRBJ1-6, with D unclear. V lost 1 base and J lost 0, with 11 bases in between. The CDR3 spans 17 residues. CDR1 is SGHDT, CDR2 YYEEEE, per germline. The CDR3 region is CASSLFGMSSYNSPLHF. In DNA form, the CDR3 reads TGTGCCAGCAGCTTGTTCGGGATGAGCTCCTATAATTCACCCCTCCACTTT.

In its sample, this clonotype was seen once. The genes are TRBV5-1 and TRBJ2-7; D not certain. V was shortened by 0 bases and J by 3 bases, with 10 bases between the two germline ends. Germline V gene sequence: CDR1 SGHRS, CDR2 YFSETQ. The CDR3 has 14 amino acids. The CDR3: CASSLGSSNYEQYF. CDR3 nucleotide sequence: TGCGCCAGCAGCTTGGGTTCCAGCAACTACGAGCAGTACTTC.

The chain carries TRBV5-1 and TRBJ1-4; D uncertain. This CDR3 comprises 13 residues. Germline V gene data show CDR1 as SGHRS and CDR2 as YFSETQ. V gave up 0 bases and J gave up 8 bases, with 8 bases separating them. The CDR3 bases are TGCGCCAGCAGCTTGGGTCAGAGAGAAAAACTGTTTTTT. Protein product: CASSLGQREKLFF.

There are a few counts of this clonotype. V gene TRBV6-2 or TRBV6-3 combines with J gene TRBJ1-2, with D unclear. The germline gives CDR1 MNHEY, CDR2 SVGEGT. Between the trimmed V and J ends, which lost 2 bases and 6 bases, there was a span of 10 bases. The CDR3 sequence is 13 residues long. CDR3 residues: CASSYGQVHGYTF. As DNA, the CDR3 is TGTGCCAGCAGTTACGGGCAGGTCCATGGCTACACCTTC.

This clonotype was seen once. This chain links TRBV7-2 with TRBJ1-2; TRBD1 matches at 7 bases. V lost 2 bases, J lost 5 bases, and 17 bases stayed unmatched. The germline CDR1 and CDR2 sequences are SGHTA and FQGNSA. The CDR3 is 18 residues long. CDR3 sequence reads: CASSLFLTGNQGAYGYTF. In DNA form, the CDR3 reads TGTGCCAGCAGCTTATTTTTGACAGGGAACCAAGGGGCTTATGGCTACACCTTC.